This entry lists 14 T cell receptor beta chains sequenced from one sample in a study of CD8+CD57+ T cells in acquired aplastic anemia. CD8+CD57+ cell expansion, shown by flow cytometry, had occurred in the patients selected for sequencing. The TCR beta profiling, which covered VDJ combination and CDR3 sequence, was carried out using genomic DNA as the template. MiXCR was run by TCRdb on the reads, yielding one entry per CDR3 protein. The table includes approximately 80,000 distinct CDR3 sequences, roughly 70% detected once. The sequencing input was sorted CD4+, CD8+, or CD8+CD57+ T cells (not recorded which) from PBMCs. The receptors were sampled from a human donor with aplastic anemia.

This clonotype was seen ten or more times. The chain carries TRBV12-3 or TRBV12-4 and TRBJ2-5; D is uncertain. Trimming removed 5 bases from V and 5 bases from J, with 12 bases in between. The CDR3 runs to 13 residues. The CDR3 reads CASSSSLAETQYF. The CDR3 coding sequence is TGTGCCAGCAGTAGTAGTCTGGCTGAGACCCAGTACTTC.

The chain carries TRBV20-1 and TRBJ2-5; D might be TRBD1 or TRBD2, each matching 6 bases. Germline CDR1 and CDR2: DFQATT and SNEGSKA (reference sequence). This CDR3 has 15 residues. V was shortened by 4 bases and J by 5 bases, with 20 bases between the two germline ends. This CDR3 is CSAIRIGGLHETQYF. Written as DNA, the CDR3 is TGCAGTGCTATTCGGATCGGGGGCCTCCACGAGACCCAGTACTTC.

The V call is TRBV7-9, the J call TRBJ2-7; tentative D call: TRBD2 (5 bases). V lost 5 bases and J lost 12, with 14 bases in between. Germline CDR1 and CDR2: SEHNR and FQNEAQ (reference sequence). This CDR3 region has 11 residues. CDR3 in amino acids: CASSRRIKPYF. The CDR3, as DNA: TGTGCCAGCAGCCGGAGGATCAAACCGTACTTC.

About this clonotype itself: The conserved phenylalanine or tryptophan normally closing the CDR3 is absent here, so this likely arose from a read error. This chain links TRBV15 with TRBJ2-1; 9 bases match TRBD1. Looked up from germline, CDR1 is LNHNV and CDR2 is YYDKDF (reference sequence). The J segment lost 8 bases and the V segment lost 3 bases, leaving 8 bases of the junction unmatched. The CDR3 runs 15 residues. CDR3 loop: CATSSRDRESDEQFL. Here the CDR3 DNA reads TGTGCCACCAGCAGCCGGGACAGGGAGAGCGATGAGCAGTTCCTC.

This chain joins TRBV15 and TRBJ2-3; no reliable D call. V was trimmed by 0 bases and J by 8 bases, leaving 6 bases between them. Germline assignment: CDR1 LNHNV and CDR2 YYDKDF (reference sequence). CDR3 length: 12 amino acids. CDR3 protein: CATSREVGTQYF. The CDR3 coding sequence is TGTGCCACCAGCAGAGAAGTAGGTACGCAGTATTTT. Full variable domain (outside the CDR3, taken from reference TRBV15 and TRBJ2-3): DAMVIQNPRYQVTQFGKPVTLSCSQTLNHNVMYWYQQKSSQAPKLLFHYYDKDFNNEADTPDNFQSRRPNTSFCFLDIRSPGLGDTAMYLCATSREVGTQYFGPGTRLTVL.

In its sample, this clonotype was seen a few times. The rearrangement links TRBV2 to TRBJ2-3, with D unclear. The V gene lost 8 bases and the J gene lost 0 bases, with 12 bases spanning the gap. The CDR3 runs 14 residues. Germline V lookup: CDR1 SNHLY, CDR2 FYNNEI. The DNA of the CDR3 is TGTGCCAGCCGTTTCAGACAAAGCACAGATACGCAGTATTTT. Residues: CASRFRQSTDTQYF.

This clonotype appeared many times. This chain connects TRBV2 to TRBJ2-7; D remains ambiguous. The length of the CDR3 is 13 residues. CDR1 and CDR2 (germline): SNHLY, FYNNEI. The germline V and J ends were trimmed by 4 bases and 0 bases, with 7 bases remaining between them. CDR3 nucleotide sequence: TGTGCCAGCAGTGGGGGTAGCTCCTACGAGCAGTACTTC. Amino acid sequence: CASSGGSSYEQYF.

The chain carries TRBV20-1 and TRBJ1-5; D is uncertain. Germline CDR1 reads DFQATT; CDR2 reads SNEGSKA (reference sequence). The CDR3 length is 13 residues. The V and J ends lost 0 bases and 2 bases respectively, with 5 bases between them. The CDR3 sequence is CSARDSGNQPQHF. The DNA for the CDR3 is TGCAGTGCTAGAGACTCCGGCAATCAGCCCCAGCATTTT.

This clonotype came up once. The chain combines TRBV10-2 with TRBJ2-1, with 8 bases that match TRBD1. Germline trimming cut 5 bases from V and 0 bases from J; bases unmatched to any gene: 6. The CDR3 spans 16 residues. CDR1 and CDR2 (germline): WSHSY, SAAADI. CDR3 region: CASSSRTGSSYNEQFF. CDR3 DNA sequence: TGCGCCAGCAGTTCGAGGACAGGGAGCTCCTACAATGAGCAGTTCTTC.

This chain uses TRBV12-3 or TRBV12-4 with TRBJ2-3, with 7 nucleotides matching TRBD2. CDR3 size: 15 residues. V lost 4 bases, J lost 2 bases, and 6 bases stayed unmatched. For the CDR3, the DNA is TGTGCCAGCAGTTGGGTAGCGGGCCTCACAGATACGCAGTATTTT. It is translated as CASSWVAGLTDTQYF.

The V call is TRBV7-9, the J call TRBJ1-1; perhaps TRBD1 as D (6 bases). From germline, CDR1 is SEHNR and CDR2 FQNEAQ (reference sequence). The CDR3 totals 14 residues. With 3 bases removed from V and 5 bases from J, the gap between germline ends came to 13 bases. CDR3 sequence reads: CASSLSGEETEAFF. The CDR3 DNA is TGTGCCAGCAGCTTGTCAGGGGAAGAGACTGAAGCTTTCTTT. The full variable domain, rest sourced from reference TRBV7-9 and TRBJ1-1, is DTGVSQNPRHKITKRGQNVTFRCDPISEHNRLYWYRQTLGQGPEFLTYFQNEAQLEKSRLLSDRFSAERPKGSFSTLEIQRTEQGDSAMYLCASSLSGEETEAFFGQGTRLTVV.

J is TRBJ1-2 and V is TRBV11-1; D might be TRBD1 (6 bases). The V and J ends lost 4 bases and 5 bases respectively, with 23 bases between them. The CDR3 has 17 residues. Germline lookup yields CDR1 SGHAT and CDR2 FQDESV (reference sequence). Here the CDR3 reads CASSSSQWGTGNYGYTF. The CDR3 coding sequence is TGTGCCAGCAGCTCCTCCCAGTGGGGCACAGGGAATTATGGCTACACCTTC.

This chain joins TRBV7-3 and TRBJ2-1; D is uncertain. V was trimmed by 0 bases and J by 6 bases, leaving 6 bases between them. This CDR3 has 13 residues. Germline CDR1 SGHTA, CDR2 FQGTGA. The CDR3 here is CASSLTSSNEQFF. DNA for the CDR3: TGTGCCAGCAGCTTAACTAGTTCCAATGAGCAGTTCTTC.

Here the CDR3 reads CAISESRILDGELFF. Written as DNA, the CDR3 is TGTGCCATCAGTGAGTCGAGGATTTTAGACGGGGAGCTGTTTTTT. This chain uses TRBV10-3 with TRBJ2-2; D not resolved. The CDR3 consists of 15 residues. V lost 0 bases and J 7 bases, leaving 12 bases between the germline ends. Germline CDR1 and CDR2: ENHRY and SYGVKD.